This entry features one T cell receptor beta chain sequence. The data are from a study of cytomegalovirus exposure and HLA in healthy donors. Both 60 Vbeta primers and 13 Jbeta primers went into the PCR. TCRdb's copy holds only in-frame clones and misses some; the assay was immunoSEQ multiplex PCR. This table holds over 150,000 clones, 60% to 80% found once. Sequencing used PBMCs. This sequence was found in a middle-aged woman in good health and CMV-seropositive.

CDR3 DNA: TGTGCCAGCAGGCCTCATGGGGGGGAGCCCCAGCATTTT. Amino acids: CASRPHGGEPQHF. V usage is TRBV27 and J usage is TRBJ1-5; D is perhaps TRBD1 (5 bases). V dropped 6 bases and J dropped 8 bases, with 14 bases sitting between them. Germline CDR1 is MNHEY and CDR2 is SMNVEV (reference sequence). This CDR3 has 13 amino acids.